This T cell receptor beta chain was profiled in a study of cytomegalovirus exposure and HLA in healthy donors. Study-level background: There were around 390 genotyped donors. Of these, roughly 80% fell in the genetic ancestry cluster associated with self-reported Caucasian donors. Study-level points and caveats: Association with HLA alleles at 0.05 false discovery rate was found for 16,951 TCR beta sequences in a later analysis. The later analysis indicated that the majority of CMV-associated TCR beta chains appeared HLA-restricted.

PCR employed 60 Vbeta and 13 Jbeta primers. Here immunoSEQ multiplex PCR was the method, and the copy in TCRdb shows in-frame clones only, minus some. The sample carries 95,000 to 100,000 clones, under 85% recorded once. V dropped 1 base and J dropped 4 bases, with 13 bases sitting between them. Germline V gene sequence: CDR1 GTSNPN, CDR2 SVGIG (reference sequence). The CDR3 has 14 residues. Notes on this clone: Its antigen is not identified.

Sequencing was performed on PBMCs. The chain has TRBV30 and TRBJ1-1, with D possibly being TRBD1 (5 bases). The TCR originated in a woman aged 35 to 49 in good health and CMV-seronegative. The CDR3: CAWSDVGGGTEAFF. The CDR3 DNA is TGTGCCTGGAGTGACGTCGGGGGGGGCACTGAAGCTTTCTTT.